This is a list of T cell receptor beta chains from one sample in a study of blood T cells in healthy people across ages. In TCRdb, the 5' RACE reads were re-called with MiXCR into one record per CDR3 protein. The sample lists hundreds of thousands of distinct CDR3 sequences, 56% occurring once. What was sequenced was blood. These receptors were taken from a man in his forties in good health. Both conserved end residues are part of each CDR3. A D gene is named only where the DNA matches it firmly. Clone size is given for some rows only: seen once, a few or many times, or a class if the clone is expanded.

TRBD2	TRBV24-1	few	TRBJ2-7	TGTGCCACCAGTAGCGGGGACTACGAGCAGTACTTC	CATSSGDYEQYF
-	TRBV7-2	-	TRBJ1-6	TGTGCCAGCAGCTTCCGGGCGTATTCACCCCTCCACTTT	CASSFRAYSPLHF
TRBD2	TRBV7-2	few	TRBJ2-7	TGTGCCAGCAGCTTAGATCCGGGAGGCTTTGGCTACGAGCAGTACTTC	CASSLDPGGFGYEQYF
-	TRBV19	-	TRBJ1-1	TGTGCCAGTAGTATTGTATCGGACAGACAGAACACTGAAGCTTTCTTT	CASSIVSDRQNTEAFF
TRBD1	TRBV7-7	few	TRBJ2-7	TGTGCCAGCAGCCTTAGGGCAGGGGGCGCATTATACGAGCAGTACTTC	CASSLRAGGALYEQYF
-	TRBV7-2	many	TRBJ2-5	TGTGCCAGCAGCTTAGTATTGGGTTGGGAGACCCAGTACTTC	CASSLVLGWETQYF
-	TRBV12-3/TRBV12-4	-	TRBJ2-1	TGTGCCAGCAGTCTCAGCGGGTTCCCCTACAATGAGCAGTTCTTC	CASSLSGFPYNEQFF
-	TRBV7-2	-	TRBJ1-1	TGTGCCAGCAGCATAGGGGGAATCAACACTGAAGCTTTCTTT	CASSIGGINTEAFF
-	TRBV7-3	few	TRBJ2-7	TGTGCCAGCAGCTTAATGCACAGCTCCTACGAGCAGTACTTC	CASSLMHSSYEQYF
-	TRBV7-9	-	TRBJ1-2	TGTGCCAGCAGCGCACAGCTGACCTCCTTTTCTAACTATGGCTACACCTTC	CASSAQLTSFSNYGYTF
-	TRBV15	few	TRBJ1-2	TGTGCCACCAGCAGAGATCTGACCGTTACCTATGGCTACACCTTC	CATSRDLTVTYGYTF
-	TRBV6-2/TRBV6-3	-	TRBJ1-2	TGTGCCAGCAGTTACAACTCACGAACTTTTGGCGGGGCTGACTATGGCTACACCTTC	CASSYNSRTFGGADYGYTF
-	TRBV4-2	once	TRBJ2-7	TGTGCCAGCAGCCAAGATTTGGATTCACCCGAGCAGTACTTC	CASSQDLDSPEQYF
-	TRBV28	-	TRBJ2-1	TGTGCCAGCAGTTTAATCCGGAGCAATGAGCAGTTCTTC	CASSLIRSNEQFF
-	TRBV20-1	-	TRBJ2-5	TGCAGTGCTAGAGATTTTGGTGCGGACCACCGGGAGACCCAGTACTTC	CSARDFGADHRETQYF
-	TRBV5-5	-	TRBJ1-4	TGTGCCAGCAGCTTGGTTGGGCCGCGTAATGAAAAACTGTTTTTT	CASSLVGPRNEKLFF
TRBD2	TRBV20-1	-	TRBJ2-3	TGCAGTGCGAGTCCTAGCGGGTCCGACACGCAGTATTTT	CSASPSGSDTQYF
-	TRBV29-1	-	TRBJ1-1	TGCAGCGTGTACAGGGTTTATTTGGGGGACACTGAAGCTTTCTTT	CSVYRVYLGDTEAFF
TRBD2	TRBV29-1	-	TRBJ2-7	TGCAGCGGGAGACGGGGGGATGAGCAGTACTTC	CSGRRGDEQYF
-	TRBV19	-	TRBJ1-2	TGTGCCAGTAGGGAACAGGGAGAATATGGCTACACCTTC	CASREQGEYGYTF
-	TRBV7-2	-	TRBJ2-5	TGTGCCAGCAGCTTAAATTCGATCCAAGAGACCCAGTACTTC	CASSLNSIQETQYF
-	TRBV20-1	few	TRBJ1-2	TGCAGTGCTTACAGAGACTATGGCTACACCTTC	CSAYRDYGYTF
-	TRBV5-1	once	TRBJ1-2	TGCGCCAGAAGCAGCGGGGGGGGCTACACCTTC	CARSSGGGYTF